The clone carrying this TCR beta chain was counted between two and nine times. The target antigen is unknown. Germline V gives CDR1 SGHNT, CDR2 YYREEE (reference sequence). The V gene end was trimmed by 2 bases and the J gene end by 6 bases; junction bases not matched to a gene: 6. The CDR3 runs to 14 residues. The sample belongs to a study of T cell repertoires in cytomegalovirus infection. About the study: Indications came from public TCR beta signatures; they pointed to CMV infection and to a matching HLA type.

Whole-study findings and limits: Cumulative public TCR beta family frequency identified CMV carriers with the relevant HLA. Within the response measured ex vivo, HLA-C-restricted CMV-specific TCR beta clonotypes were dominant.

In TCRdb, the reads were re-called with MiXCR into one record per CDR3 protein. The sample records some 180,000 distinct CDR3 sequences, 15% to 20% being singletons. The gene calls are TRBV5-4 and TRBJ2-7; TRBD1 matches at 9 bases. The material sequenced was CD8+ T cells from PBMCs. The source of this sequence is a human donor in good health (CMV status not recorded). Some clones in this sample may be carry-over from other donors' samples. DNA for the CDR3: TGTGCCAGCAGCTTACGGACAGGGGATCTCGAGCAGTACTTC. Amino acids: CASSLRTGDLEQYF.